This TCR beta chain was recovered during a study of blood T cell repertoires in COVID-19. About the research overall: The origin of the acute and convalescent COVID-19 samples was the United States, Italy and Spain.

Trimming pared 2 bases from V and 4 bases from J, leaving 8 bases between. From germline, CDR1 is GTSNPN and CDR2 SVGIG (reference sequence). This CDR3 is 12 amino acids long. Recruits, aged 18 to 89 years, lived in 20 to 30 US areas. The study assigned cohorts using participant-reported clinical history. Assay used: immunoSEQ multiplex PCR; TCRdb lists only in-frame clones, some missing. The repertoire includes fewer than 300,000 clones, roughly 90% of them detected once, and 1.1% sits in the top ten. The sequence came from a woman aged 25 to 39 who had recovered from COVID-19. The sequenced sample consisted of PBMCs or T cells enriched from blood (not recorded which). V and J are TRBV30 and TRBJ1-1; D is perhaps TRBD1 (5 bases). CDR3 DNA: TGTGCCTGGAGTCGGGGGACCACTGAAGCTTTCTTT. Protein product: CAWSRGTTEAFF.